This T cell receptor beta chain originates from a study of T-cell memory formation after mild COVID-19. Study conclusions and caveats: Whereas later expanders leaned CD4+, clones contracting day 15 to 85 showed a balanced CD4/CD8 makeup.

The CDR3 has 15 residues. V was pared by 1 base and J by 4 bases, with 5 bases of the junction left unmatched. TCRdb reprocessed the 5' RACE reads via MiXCR and lists one record per CDR3 protein. The table records under 550,000 distinct CDR3 sequences, over 15% of them present only once. Concerning this clonotype itself: Its target is not known.

The chain combines TRBV12-3 or TRBV12-4 with TRBJ2-3; 7 nucleotides align to TRBD1. What was sequenced was PBMCs or a T cell subset sorted from them (not recorded which). The sequence derives from a man aged 18 to 29 who had mild COVID-19 (a few samples of this study predate the infection). Cell type and time point are not known. CDR3 in DNA: TGTGCCAGCAGTTTAGTCGACAGGGTGTCAGATACGCAGTATTTT. Its translation: CASSLVDRVSDTQYF.